This T cell receptor (beta chain) emerged from a study of OX40 agonist ivuxolimab in advanced cancers. Study context: Intravenous ivuxolimab was administered to patients every 2 weeks at 0.01 to 10 mg/kg. The dose-escalation cohort had hepatocellular carcinoma, melanoma, renal cell or head and neck cancer.

Note on this clone: Its cognate antigen is unknown.

Method: immunoSEQ multiplex PCR; TCRdb's copy keeps in-frame clones and lacks some. The sample has approximately 72,000 clones, about 83% seen once; the top ten hold about 0.72%. Study conclusions and caveats: Normalized T-cell clonal expansion was also low in a subset of nonresponders.

Germline lookup yields CDR1 LNHDA and CDR2 SQIVND (reference sequence). CDR3 length: 14 residues. J lost 11 bases, V lost 3 bases, and 7 bases had no gene match. Autoimmune disease history or systemic immunosuppression excluded patients. This clonotype was sampled from an adult with an advanced solid tumor such as melanoma, head and neck, liver or kidney cancer. V is TRBV19 and J is TRBJ2-3, with 11 bases lining up with TRBD1. The sequences come from CD4+ or CD8+ T cells sorted from blood, collected in a trial of the OX40 agonist ivuxolimab. The CDR3 nucleotides are TGTGCCAGTAGTATGATGGGACAGGGGGTCAAGCAGTATTTT. It translates to CASSMMGQGVKQYF.